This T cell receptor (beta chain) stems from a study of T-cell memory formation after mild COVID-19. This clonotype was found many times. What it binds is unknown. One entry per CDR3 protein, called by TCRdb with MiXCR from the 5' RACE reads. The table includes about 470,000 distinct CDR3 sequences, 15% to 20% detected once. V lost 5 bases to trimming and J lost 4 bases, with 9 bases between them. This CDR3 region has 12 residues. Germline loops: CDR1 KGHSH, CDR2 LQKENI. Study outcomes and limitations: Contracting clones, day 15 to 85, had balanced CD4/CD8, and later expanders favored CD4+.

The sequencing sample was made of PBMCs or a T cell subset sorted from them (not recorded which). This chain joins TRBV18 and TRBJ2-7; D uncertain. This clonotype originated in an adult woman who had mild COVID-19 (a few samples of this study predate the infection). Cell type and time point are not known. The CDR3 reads CASSYRPYEQYF. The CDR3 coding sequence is TGTGCCAGCTCATACAGACCATACGAGCAGTACTTC.